The 19 T cell receptor beta chains reported below all come from one sample, sequenced in a study of Ad26.COV2.S vaccination and SARS-CoV-2 variants. Only in-frame clones appear in the TCRdb table, and some are missing; sequencing was by immunoSEQ multiplex PCR. The sample has over 450,000 clones, about nine tenths seen once. Treatment: some 20 received Ad26.COV2.S at low or high dose, single or two shots; about 5 received placebo; per-sample allocation not given. Collection of the samples took place on day 63 after the first injection of vaccine or placebo. This specimen was peripheral blood, taken in a trial of Ad26.COV2.S vaccine versus placebo. The receptors originated from a person between 18 and 65 years old who received the Ad26.COV2.S COVID-19 vaccine or a placebo.

This chain connects TRBV3-1 (or the pseudogene TRBV3-2) to TRBJ2-3; D is unresolved. The CDR3 consists of 11 residues. The V and J ends lost 2 bases and 6 bases respectively, with 3 bases between them. From germline, CDR1 is LGHDT and CDR2 YNNKEL (reference sequence). The CDR3 spells CASSQLDTQYF. In DNA, the CDR3 is TGTGCCAGCAGCCAATTGGATACGCAGTATTTT.

This clone was observed a single time. The chain has TRBV19 and TRBJ2-7; a weak D match, TRBD2 (6 bases). V lost 9 bases to trimming and J lost 4 bases, with 16 bases between them. The CDR3 is 13 amino acids. Germline V gene lookup returns CDR1 LNHDA and CDR2 SQIVND (reference sequence). CDR3 sequence reads: CASAREFFYEQYF. CDR3 DNA sequence: TGTGCCAGCGCACGGGAGTTTTTTTACGAGCAGTACTTC.

V gene TRBV4-2 combines with J gene TRBJ1-1; no definite D call. Germline values: CDR1 LGHNA, CDR2 YNFKEQ. With 1 base removed from V and 1 base from J, the gap between germline ends came to 4 bases. The CDR3 spans 13 residues. CDR3 sequence reads: CASSQVGNTEAFF. In DNA form, the CDR3 reads TGTGCCAGCAGCCAAGTGGGGAACACTGAAGCTTTCTTT.

The chain joins TRBV5-1 to TRBJ2-2; TRBD1 is a possible D gene (5 bases). This CDR3 has 15 amino acids. V lost 4 bases, J lost 4 bases, and 14 bases lay in between. Germline-derived CDR1 and CDR2 are SGHRS and YFSETQ. This CDR3 reads CASSNQTAPTGELFF. CDR3 bases: TGCGCCAGCAGCAACCAGACAGCGCCCACCGGGGAGCTGTTTTTT.

J is TRBJ2-7 and V is TRBV7-6, with D possibly matching TRBD1 (6 bases). The CDR3 has 15 residues. Per the germline V gene, CDR1 is SGHVS and CDR2 is FNYEAQ. Trimming took 2 bases from V and 3 from J, leaving 14 bases between them. The CDR3 nucleotides read TGTGCCAGCAGCTTAAGGGCAGGGGAGAACTACGAGCAGTACTTC. It encodes CASSLRAGENYEQYF. Drawing the rest from reference TRBV7-6 and TRBJ2-7, the complete variable domain is GAGVSQSPRYKVTKRGQDVALRCDPISGHVSLYWYRQALGQGPEFLTYFNYEAQQDKSGLPNDRFSAERPEGSISTLTIQRTEQRDSAMYRCASSLRAGENYEQYFGPGTRLTVT.

The rearrangement links TRBV30 to TRBJ2-3; D gene ambiguous. The CDR3 is 13 residues long. The germline CDR1 and CDR2 sequences are GTSNPN and SVGIG (reference sequence). Trimming shortened V by 3 bases and J by 0 bases, and 7 bases separated the two germline ends. The DNA for the CDR3 is TGTGCCTGGAGCGTAACTAGCACAGATACGCAGTATTTT. This gives the protein CAWSVTSTDTQYF. Full variable domain (remainder filled in from reference TRBV30 and TRBJ2-3): SQTIHQWPATLVQPVGSPLSLECTVEGTSNPNLYWYRQAAGRGLQLLFYSVGIGQISSEVPQNLSASRPQDRQFILSSKKLLLSDSGFYLCAWSVTSTDTQYFGPGTRLTVL.

The J gene is TRBJ1-3, the V gene TRBV7-8, with 9 bases aligning to TRBD1. The ends lost 5 bases at V and 4 bases at J; junction bases unmatched: 15. The germline V gene has CDR1 SGHVS and CDR2 FQNEAQ. The CDR3 extends over 18 amino acids. CDR3 nucleotides: TGTGCCAGCAGCCACCCCCCCCTGACAGGGGGTAAGGGAAACACCATATATTTT. It specifies CASSHPPLTGGKGNTIYF.

This chain joins TRBV4-3 and TRBJ2-2, with D perhaps TRBD2 (7 bases). The V end was cut by 4 bases, the J end by 3 bases, with 18 bases between. The CDR3 loop spans 17 amino acids. From germline, CDR1 is LGHNA and CDR2 YSLEER. Here the CDR3 DNA reads TGCGCCAGCAGCCCTAATAGGGGGGGGCCCTACACCGGGGAGCTGTTTTTT. Protein: CASSPNRGGPYTGELFF.

The V and J genes are TRBV5-1 and TRBJ1-5; 7 nucleotides align to TRBD1. The CDR3 is made up of 14 amino acids. Trimming cost V 3 bases and J 5 bases; bases outside gene matches: 5. CDR1 and CDR2 from the germline V gene are SGHRS and YFSETQ. Here the CDR3 DNA reads TGCGCCAGCAGCTGGCGACAGGGTGATCAGCCCCAGCATTTT. This encodes CASSWRQGDQPQHF.

The chain combines TRBV30 with TRBJ2-2; D not resolved. V lost 4 bases to trimming and J lost 6 bases, with 6 bases between them. The CDR3 consists of 11 residues. Germline values: CDR1 GTSNPN, CDR2 SVGIG (reference sequence). The CDR3 nucleotides read TGTGCCTGGACCCGATCCGGGGAGCTGTTTTTT. Translation: CAWTRSGELFF.

V and J are TRBV5-4 and TRBJ1-2; the D gene is possibly TRBD1 (5 bases). The CDR3 runs to 16 residues. Deletions cut 0 bases from V and 6 bases from J, with 18 bases between. Germline V lookup: CDR1 SGHNT, CDR2 YYREEE (reference sequence). The CDR3 loop reads CASSLDLLTDPDGYTF. Written as DNA, the CDR3 is TGTGCCAGCAGCTTGGACCTATTGACAGACCCAGATGGCTACACCTTC.

CDR3: CAWSRGGWSGNTIYF. DNA for the CDR3: TGTGCCTGGAGTCGCGGGGGATGGTCTGGAAACACCATATATTTT. V usage is TRBV30 and J usage is TRBJ1-3; the D gene is possibly TRBD1 (5 bases). Between the trimmed V and J ends, which lost 2 bases and 1 base, there was a span of 12 bases. Per the germline V gene, CDR1 is GTSNPN and CDR2 is SVGIG (reference sequence). The CDR3 extends over 15 amino acids. The full variable domain, with the rest looked up from reference TRBV30 and TRBJ1-3, is SQTIHQWPATLVQPVGSPLSLECTVEGTSNPNLYWYRQAAGRGLQLLFYSVGIGQISSEVPQNLSASRPQDRQFILSSKKLLLSDSGFYLCAWSRGGWSGNTIYFGEGSWLTVV.

The chain has TRBV24-1 and TRBJ1-2; D is possibly TRBD1 (6 bases). CDR3 length: 14 residues. V lost 3 bases and J 8 bases, leaving 15 bases between the germline ends. Germline CDR1 and CDR2: KGHDR and SFDVKD. DNA of the CDR3: TGTGCCACCAGTGATAATTGGGGGGCCGAGGGCTACACCTTC. Translation: CATSDNWGAEGYTF.

The chain is built from TRBV7-9 and TRBJ2-2; D perhaps matches TRBD1 (5 bases). The length of the CDR3 is 15 residues. The germline V gene encodes CDR1 SEHNR and CDR2 FQNEAQ (reference sequence). Trimming took 5 bases from V and 1 from J, leaving 11 bases between them. CDR3 protein: CASSQTVGNTGELFF. The CDR3 nucleotides are TGTGCCAGCAGCCAGACAGTGGGGAACACCGGGGAGCTGTTTTTT.

The rearrangement joins TRBV7-9 to TRBJ1-4; D is possibly TRBD1 (6 bases). The CDR3 extends over 18 amino acids. The germline V and J ends were trimmed by 5 bases and 5 bases, with 24 bases remaining between them. Germline assignment: CDR1 SEHNR and CDR2 FQNEAQ (reference sequence). The CDR3 reads CASSEGGEAGIWNEKLFF. The CDR3 coding sequence is TGTGCCAGCAGCGAGGGGGGCGAAGCGGGAATTTGGAATGAAAAACTGTTTTTT.

This chain joins TRBV2 and TRBJ1-1; D might be TRBD1 (5 bases). The germline gives CDR1 SNHLY, CDR2 FYNNEI. The CDR3 is made up of 16 amino acids. Trimming pared 6 bases from V and 1 base from J, leaving 18 bases between. The CDR3 region has the DNA TGTGCCAGCAGATCAAGGCGGGGCCTGGGGAACACTGAAGCTTTCTTT. Encoded protein: CASRSRRGLGNTEAFF. Based on the CDR3 plus reference TRBV2 and TRBJ1-1, the full variable domain is EPEVTQTPSHQVTQMGQEVILRCVPISNHLYFYWYRQILGQKVEFLVSFYNNEISEKSEIFDDQFSVERPDGSNFTLKIRSTKLEDSAMYFCASRSRRGLGNTEAFFGQGTRLTVV.

This sequence joins TRBV23-1 and TRBJ1-5; D might be TRBD1 (5 bases). TRBV23-1 is identified as an open reading frame with a role that is uncertain. V dropped 8 bases and J dropped 5 bases, with 16 bases sitting between them. CDR3 length: 14 amino acids. Here the CDR3 DNA reads TGCGCCAGCCCAAGGGGAAAGTGGGATCAGCCCCAGCATTTT. This translates into CASPRGKWDQPQHF.

The chain couples TRBV14 to TRBJ2-2, with D perhaps TRBD1 or TRBD2 (6 bases each). The CDR3 spans 14 residues. V shed 5 bases and J shed 5 bases, with 12 bases lying between them. Per the germline V gene, CDR1 is SGHDN and CDR2 is FVKESK. CDR3 coding DNA: TGTGCCAGCAGCAATACAGGGAGGACCGGGGAGCTGTTTTTT. Encoded protein: CASSNTGRTGELFF.

This clone was seen once. The CDR3 DNA follows: TGCAGCGTTGTGCGGGAGGGATCCCGAACTTTTTACGAGCAGTACTTC. Its translation: CSVVREGSRTFYEQYF. This chain joins TRBV29-1 and TRBJ2-7, with 9 bases identical to TRBD2. Germline V lookup: CDR1 SQVTM, CDR2 ANQGSEA. The CDR3 totals 16 residues. The V segment lost 4 bases and the J segment 4 bases; nucleotides outside the gene matches: 14.